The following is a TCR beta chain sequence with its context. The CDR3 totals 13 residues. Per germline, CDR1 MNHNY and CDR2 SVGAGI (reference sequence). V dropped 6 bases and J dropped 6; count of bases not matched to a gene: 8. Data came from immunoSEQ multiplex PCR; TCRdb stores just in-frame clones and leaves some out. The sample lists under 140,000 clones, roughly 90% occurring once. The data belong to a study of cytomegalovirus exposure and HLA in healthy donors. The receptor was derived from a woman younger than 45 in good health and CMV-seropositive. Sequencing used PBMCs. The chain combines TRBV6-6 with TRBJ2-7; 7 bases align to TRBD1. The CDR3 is CASSQTGLGEQYF. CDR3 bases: TGTGCCAGCAGCCAGACAGGGTTGGGCGAGCAGTACTTC.